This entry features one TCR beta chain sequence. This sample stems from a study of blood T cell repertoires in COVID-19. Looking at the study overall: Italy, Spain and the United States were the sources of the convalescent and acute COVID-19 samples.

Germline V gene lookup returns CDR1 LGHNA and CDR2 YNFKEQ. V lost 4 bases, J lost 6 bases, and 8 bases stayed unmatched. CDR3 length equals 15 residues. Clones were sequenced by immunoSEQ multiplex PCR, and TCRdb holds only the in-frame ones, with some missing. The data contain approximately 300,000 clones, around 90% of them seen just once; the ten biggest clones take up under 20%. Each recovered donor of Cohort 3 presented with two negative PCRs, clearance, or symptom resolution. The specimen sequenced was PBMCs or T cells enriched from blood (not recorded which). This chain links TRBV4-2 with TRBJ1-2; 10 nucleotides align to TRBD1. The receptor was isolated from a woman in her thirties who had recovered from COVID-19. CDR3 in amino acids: CASSPQTGGLNGYTF. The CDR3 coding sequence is TGTGCCAGCAGCCCGCAGACAGGGGGCTTGAATGGCTACACCTTC.